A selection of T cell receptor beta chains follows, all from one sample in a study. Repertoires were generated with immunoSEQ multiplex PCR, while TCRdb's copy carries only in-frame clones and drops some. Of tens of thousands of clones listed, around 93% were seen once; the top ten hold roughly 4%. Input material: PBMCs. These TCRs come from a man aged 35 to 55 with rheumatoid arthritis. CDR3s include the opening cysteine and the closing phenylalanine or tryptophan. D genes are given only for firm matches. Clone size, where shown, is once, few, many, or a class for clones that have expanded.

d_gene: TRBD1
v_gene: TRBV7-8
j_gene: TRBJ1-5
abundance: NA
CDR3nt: TGTGCCAGCAGCTTAGCGCTACAGGGGAATCAGCCCCAGCATTTT
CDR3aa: CASSLALQGNQPQHF

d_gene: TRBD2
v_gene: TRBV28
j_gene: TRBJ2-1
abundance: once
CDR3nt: TGTGCCAGCAGAACCGGACTAGCGGTGTATGAGCAGTTCTTC
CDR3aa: CASRTGLAVYEQFF

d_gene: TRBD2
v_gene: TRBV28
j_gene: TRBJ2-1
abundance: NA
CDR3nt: TGTGCCAGCGGTAGTTGGGGTAGCGGGAGCTCCTACAATGAGCAGTTCTTC
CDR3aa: CASGSWGSGSSYNEQFF

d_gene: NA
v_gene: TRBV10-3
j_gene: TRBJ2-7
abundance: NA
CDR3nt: TGTGCCATCAGTGAGTCAGTTGTCTACGAGCAGTACTTC
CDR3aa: CAISESVVYEQYF

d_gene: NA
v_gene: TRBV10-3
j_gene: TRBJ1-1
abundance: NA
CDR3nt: TGTGCCATCAGTGAGCAGCACAACACTGAAGCTTTCTTT
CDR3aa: CAISEQHNTEAFF

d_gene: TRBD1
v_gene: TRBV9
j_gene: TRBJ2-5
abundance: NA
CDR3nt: TGTGCCAGCAGCGCGGACAGGGGGCGCTTGGAGACCCAGTACTTC
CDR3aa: CASSADRGRLETQYF

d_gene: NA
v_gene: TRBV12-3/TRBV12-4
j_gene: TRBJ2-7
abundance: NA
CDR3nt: TGTGCCAGCACCACCGGGGCGCGTCGGGAGCAGTACTTC
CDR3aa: CASTTGARREQYF

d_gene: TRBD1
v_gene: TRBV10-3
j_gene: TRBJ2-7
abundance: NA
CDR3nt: TGTGCCATCAGCTGGACAGGTAGCGAGCAGTACTTC
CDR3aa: CAISWTGSEQYF

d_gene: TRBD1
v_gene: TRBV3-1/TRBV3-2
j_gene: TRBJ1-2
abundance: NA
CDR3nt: TGTGCCAGCAGCCAGGACAGGCACGGCTACACCTTC
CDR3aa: CASSQDRHGYTF

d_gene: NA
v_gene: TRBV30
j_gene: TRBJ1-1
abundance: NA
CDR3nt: TGTGCCTGGAGTGCGACACTTGAAGCTTTCTTT
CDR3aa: CAWSATLEAFF

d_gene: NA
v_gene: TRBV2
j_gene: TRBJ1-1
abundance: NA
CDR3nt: TGTGCCAGCAGTGGACAGTTGAACACTGAAGCTTTCTTT
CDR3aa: CASSGQLNTEAFF

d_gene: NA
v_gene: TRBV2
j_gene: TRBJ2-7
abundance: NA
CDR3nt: TGTGCCAGCACGCAAAGGTCCAGGGTATCAGCTGAGCAGTACTTC
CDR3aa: CASTQRSRVSAEQYF

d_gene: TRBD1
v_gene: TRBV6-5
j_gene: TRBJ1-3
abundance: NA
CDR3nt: TGTGCCAGCATCGGACAGGGGGGAAACACCATATATTTT
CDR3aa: CASIGQGGNTIYF

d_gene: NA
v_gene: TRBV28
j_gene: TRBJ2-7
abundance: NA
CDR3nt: TGTGCCAGCAGCGCCTACGGGGTTGAGTCCTACGAGCAGTACTTC
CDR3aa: CASSAYGVESYEQYF

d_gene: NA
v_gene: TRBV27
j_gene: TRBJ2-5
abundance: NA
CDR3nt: TGTGCCAGCAGTCCTTCTCGGGGGGAGACCCAGTACTTC
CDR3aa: CASSPSRGETQYF

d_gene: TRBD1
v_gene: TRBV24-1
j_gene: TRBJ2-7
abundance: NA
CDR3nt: TGTGCCACCAGTCCGGGACAGGCTAAACTTTACTTC
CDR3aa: CATSPGQAKLYF

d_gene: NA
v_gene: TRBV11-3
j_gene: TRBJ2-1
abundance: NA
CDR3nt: TGTGCCAGCAGCTCTACCGGGCAGGAGCAGTTCTTC
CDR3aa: CASSSTGQEQFF

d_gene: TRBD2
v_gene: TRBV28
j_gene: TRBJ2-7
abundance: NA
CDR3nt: TGTGCCAGCAGTACTACGTTTGAGCGGGAGGACTCCTACGAGCAGTACTTC
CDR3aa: CASSTTFEREDSYEQYF

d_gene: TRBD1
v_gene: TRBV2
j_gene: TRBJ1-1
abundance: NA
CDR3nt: TGTGCCAGCAGCGGACAGGTGAACACTGAAGCTTTCTTT
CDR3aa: CASSGQVNTEAFF

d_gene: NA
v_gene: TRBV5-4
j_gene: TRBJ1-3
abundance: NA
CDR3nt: TGTGCCAGCAGCTTGGGGGACAATTTGAGCTCTGGAAACACCATATATTTT
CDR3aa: CASSLGDNLSSGNTIYF

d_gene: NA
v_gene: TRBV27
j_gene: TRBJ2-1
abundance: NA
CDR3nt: TGTGCCAGCAGTTCGTCCGGGAGTTCCTACAATGAGCAGTTCTTC
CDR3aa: CASSSSGSSYNEQFF

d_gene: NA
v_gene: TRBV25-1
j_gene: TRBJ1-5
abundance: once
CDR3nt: TGTGCCAGCAGGGGGCAGGGGACCGATCAGCCCCAGCATTTT
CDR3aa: CASRGQGTDQPQHF

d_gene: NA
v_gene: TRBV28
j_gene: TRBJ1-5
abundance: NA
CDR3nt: TGTGCCAGCAGTTTTAGGGACTTCGGCAATCAGCCCCAGCATTTT
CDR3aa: CASSFRDFGNQPQHF

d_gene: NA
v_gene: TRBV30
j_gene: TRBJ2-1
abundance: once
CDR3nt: TGTGCCTGGAGTGTAGGGCTTGAAAAGTTCTTC
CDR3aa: CAWSVGLEKFF

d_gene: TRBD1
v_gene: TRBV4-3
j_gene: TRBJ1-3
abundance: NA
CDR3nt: TGCGCCAGCAGCCAAGATTCCCACACAGGGGCTGCTGGAAACACCATATATTTT
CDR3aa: CASSQDSHTGAAGNTIYF

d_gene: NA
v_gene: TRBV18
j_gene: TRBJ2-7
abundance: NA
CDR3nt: TGTGCCAGCTCACCGCTCTCCTCCTACGAGCAGTACTTC
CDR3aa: CASSPLSSYEQYF

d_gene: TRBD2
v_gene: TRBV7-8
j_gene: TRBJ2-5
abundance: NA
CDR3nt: TGTGCCAGCAGCCCAGGACTAGCGGGATTCTTGGAGACCCAGTACTTC
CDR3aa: CASSPGLAGFLETQYF

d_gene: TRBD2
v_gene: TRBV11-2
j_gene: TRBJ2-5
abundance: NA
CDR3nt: TGTGCCAGCAGCTTAGGACTAGCGGGGCGTCGGGGGGAGACCCAGTACTTC
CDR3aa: CASSLGLAGRRGETQYF

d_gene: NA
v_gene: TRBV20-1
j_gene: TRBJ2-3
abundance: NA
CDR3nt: TGCAGTGCTAGAAGCACAGATACGCAGTATTTT
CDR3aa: CSARSTDTQYF